This T cell receptor (beta chain) is drawn from a study of blood T cells in healthy people across ages. Study details: About one barcoded beta molecule per two T cells came from capture by template switching. Findings and caveats of the study: Versus aged donors, long-lived donors had higher diversity and more naive CD4+ cells.

Each individual donor underwent a draw of ten milliliters of peripheral blood. This clonotype turned up a few times. The antigen remains unidentified. V was trimmed by 6 bases and J by 7 bases, leaving 21 bases between them. The CDR3 loop spans 14 amino acids. Germline lookup yields CDR1 DFQATT and CDR2 SNEGSKA (reference sequence). For the second PCR, which ran for about 6 to 12 cycles, a sample-barcoded 5' primer and a J-beta primer mix were used. Tagging of each cDNA molecule was performed by a template-switch adaptor with 12 random nucleotides. TCRdb itself ran the 5' RACE reads through MiXCR, one entry per CDR3 protein. The table lists about 1.6 million distinct CDR3 sequences, about 35% of them singletons.

The J gene is TRBJ2-5, the V gene TRBV20-1; D may match TRBD1 or TRBD2 (5 bases each). The clonotype originates from a woman in her thirties in good health. What was sequenced was blood. The CDR3 loop is CSADSRQQDWTQYF. The CDR3 coding sequence is TGCAGTGCGGACTCTAGACAGCAAGACTGGACCCAGTACTTC.